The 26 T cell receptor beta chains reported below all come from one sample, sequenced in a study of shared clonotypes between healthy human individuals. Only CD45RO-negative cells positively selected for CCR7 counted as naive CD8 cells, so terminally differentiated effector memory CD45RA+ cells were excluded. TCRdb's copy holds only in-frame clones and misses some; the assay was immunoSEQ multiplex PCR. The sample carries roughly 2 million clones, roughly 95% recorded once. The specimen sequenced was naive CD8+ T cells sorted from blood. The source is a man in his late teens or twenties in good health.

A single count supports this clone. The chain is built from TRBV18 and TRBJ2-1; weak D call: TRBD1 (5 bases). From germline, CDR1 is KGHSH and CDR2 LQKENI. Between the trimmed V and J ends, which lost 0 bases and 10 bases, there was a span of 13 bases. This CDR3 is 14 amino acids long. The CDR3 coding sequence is TGTGCCAGCTCACCACCGATGGTCCCAGGGGAGCAGTTCTTC. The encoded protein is CASSPPMVPGEQFF. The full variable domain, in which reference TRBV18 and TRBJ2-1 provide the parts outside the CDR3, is NAGVMQNPRHLVRRRGQEARLRCSPMKGHSHVYWYRQLPEEGLKFMVYLQKENIIDESGMPKERFSAEFPKEGPSILRIQQVVRGDSAAYFCASSPPMVPGEQFFGPGTRLTVL.

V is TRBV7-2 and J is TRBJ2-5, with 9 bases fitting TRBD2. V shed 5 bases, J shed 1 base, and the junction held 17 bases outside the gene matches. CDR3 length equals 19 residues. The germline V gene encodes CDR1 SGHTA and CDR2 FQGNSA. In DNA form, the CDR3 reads TGTGCCAGCAGCCCCGCTAGCGGGACTAGCCCCACCCTCCAAGAGACCCAGTACTTC. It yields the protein CASSPASGTSPTLQETQYF.

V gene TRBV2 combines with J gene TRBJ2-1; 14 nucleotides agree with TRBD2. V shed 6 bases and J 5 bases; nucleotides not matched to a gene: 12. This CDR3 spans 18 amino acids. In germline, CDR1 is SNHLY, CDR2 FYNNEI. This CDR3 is CASRDYGTSGGANNEQFF. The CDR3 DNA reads TGTGCCAGCAGAGACTATGGGACTAGCGGGGGAGCTAACAATGAGCAGTTCTTC.

The CDR3 here is CASSQDSRSGRSSYEQYF. CDR3 in DNA: TGCGCCAGCAGCCAAGATAGTAGGAGCGGGAGGAGCTCCTACGAGCAGTACTTC. This chain connects TRBV4-1 to TRBJ2-7; 9 bases are a match to TRBD2. The germline CDR1 and CDR2 sequences are MGHRA and YSYEKL. The CDR3 runs to 18 residues. J gave up 0 bases and V 0 bases, and 9 bases lay outside the gene matches.

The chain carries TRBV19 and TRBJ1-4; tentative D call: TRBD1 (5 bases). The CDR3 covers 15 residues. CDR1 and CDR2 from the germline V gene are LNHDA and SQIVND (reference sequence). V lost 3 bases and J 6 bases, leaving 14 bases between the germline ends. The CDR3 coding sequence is TGTGCCAGTAGTATTTTAGACGGGGCCCATGAAAAACTGTTTTTT. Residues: CASSILDGAHEKLFF.

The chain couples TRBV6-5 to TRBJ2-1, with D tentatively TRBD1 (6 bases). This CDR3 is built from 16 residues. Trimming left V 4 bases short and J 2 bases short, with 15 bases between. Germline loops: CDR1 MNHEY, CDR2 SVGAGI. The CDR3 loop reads CASSSNRVGAYNEQFF. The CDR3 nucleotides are TGTGCCAGCAGTTCCAACAGGGTCGGGGCCTACAATGAGCAGTTCTTC.

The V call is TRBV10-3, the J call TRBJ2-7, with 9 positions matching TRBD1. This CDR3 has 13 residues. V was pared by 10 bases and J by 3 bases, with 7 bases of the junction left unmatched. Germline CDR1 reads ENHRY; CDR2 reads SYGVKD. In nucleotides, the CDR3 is TGTGCCACCGGGGACAGGGAGGGCTACGAGCAGTACTTC. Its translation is CATGDREGYEQYF.

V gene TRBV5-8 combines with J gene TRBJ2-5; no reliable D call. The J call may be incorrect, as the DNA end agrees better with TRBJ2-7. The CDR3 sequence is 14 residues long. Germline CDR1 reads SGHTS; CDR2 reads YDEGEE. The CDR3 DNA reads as TGTGCCAGCAGCTTGGGCGAGGAAACCTACGAGCAGTACTTC. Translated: CASSLGEETYEQYF.

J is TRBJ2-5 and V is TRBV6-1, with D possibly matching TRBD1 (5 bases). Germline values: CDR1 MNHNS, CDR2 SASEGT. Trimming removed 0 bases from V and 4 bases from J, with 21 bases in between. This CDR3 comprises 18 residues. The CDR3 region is CASSEAKATAWNLETQYF. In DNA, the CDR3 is TGTGCCAGCAGTGAAGCGAAGGCGACAGCCTGGAACCTAGAGACCCAGTACTTC.

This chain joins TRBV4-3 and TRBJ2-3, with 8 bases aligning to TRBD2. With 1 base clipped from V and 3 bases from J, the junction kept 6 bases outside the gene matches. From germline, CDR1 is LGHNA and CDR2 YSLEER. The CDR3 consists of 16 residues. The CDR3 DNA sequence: TGCGCCAGCAGCCAAGTGGTGGGACTAGGGACAGATACGCAGTATTTT. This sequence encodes CASSQVVGLGTDTQYF.

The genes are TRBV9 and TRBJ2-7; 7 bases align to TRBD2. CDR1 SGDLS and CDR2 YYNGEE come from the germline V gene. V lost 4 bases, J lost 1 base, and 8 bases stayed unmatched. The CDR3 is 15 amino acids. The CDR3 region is CASSSASGASYEQYF. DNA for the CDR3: TGTGCCAGCAGCTCCGCTAGCGGAGCATCCTACGAGCAGTACTTC.

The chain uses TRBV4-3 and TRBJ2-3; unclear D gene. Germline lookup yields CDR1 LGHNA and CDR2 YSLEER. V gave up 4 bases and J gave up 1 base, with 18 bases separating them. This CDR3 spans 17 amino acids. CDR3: CASSLLDHPMGTDTQYF. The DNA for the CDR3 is TGCGCCAGCAGCCTTCTGGACCATCCCATGGGCACAGATACGCAGTATTTT.

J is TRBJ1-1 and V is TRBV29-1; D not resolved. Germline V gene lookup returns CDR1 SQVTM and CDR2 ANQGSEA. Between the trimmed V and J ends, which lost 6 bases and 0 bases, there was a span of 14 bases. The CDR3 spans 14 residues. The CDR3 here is CSVGWETMNTEAFF. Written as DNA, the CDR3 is TGCAGCGTCGGGTGGGAAACCATGAACACTGAAGCTTTCTTT.

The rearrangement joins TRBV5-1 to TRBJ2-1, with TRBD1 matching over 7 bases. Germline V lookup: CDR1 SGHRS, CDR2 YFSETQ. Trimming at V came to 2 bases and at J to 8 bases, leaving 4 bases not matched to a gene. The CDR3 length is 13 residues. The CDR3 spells CASSFGQADEQFF. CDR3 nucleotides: TGCGCCAGCAGCTTTGGACAGGCCGATGAGCAGTTCTTC.

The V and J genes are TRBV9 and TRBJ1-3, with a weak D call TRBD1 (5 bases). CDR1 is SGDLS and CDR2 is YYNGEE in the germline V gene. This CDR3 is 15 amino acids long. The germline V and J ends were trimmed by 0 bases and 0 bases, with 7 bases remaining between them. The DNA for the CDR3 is TGTGCCAGCAGCGTAGGACAGACCTCTGGAAACACCATATATTTT. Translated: CASSVGQTSGNTIYF.

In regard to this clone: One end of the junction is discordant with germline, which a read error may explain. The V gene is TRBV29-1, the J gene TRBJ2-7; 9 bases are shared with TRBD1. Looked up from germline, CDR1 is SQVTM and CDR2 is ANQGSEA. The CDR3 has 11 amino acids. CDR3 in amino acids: CSVQYRDRADF. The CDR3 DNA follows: TGCAGCGTCCAGTACCGGGACAGGGCAGACTTC.

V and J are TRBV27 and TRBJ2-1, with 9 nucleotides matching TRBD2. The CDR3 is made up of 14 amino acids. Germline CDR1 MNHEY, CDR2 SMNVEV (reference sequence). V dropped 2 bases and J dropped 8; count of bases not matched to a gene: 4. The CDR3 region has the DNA TGTGCCAGCAGTTTAAATCTAGCGGGACATGAGCAGTTCTTC. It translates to CASSLNLAGHEQFF.

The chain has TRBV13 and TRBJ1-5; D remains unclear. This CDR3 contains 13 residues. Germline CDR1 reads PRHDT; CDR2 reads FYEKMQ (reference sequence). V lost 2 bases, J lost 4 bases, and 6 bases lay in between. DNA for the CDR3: TGTGCCAGCAGCTTAACGGGGAATCAGCCCCAGCATTTT. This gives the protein CASSLTGNQPQHF.

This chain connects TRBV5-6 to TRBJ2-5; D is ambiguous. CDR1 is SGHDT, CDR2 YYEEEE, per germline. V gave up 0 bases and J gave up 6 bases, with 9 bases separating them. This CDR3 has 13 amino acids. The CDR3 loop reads CASSLDPQKTQYF. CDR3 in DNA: TGTGCCAGCAGCTTGGACCCTCAAAAGACCCAGTACTTC.

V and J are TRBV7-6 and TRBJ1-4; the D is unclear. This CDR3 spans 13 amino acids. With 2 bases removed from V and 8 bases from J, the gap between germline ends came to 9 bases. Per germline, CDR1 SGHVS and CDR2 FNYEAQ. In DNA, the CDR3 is TGTGCCAGCAGCTTATGGGCGGGCGAAAAACTGTTTTTT. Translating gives CASSLWAGEKLFF.

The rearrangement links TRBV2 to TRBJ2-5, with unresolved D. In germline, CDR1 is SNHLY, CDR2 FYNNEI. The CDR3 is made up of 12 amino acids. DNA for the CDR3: TGTGCGGGATCCCAGGCGCAAGAGACCCAGTACTTC. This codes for CAGSQAQETQYF.

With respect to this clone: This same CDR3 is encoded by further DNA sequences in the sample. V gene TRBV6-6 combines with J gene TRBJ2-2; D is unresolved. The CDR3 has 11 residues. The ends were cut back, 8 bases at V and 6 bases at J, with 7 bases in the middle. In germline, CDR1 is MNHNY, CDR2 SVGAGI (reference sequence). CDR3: CASSVAGELFF. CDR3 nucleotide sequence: TGTGCCAGCTCTGTAGCCGGGGAGCTGTTTTTT.

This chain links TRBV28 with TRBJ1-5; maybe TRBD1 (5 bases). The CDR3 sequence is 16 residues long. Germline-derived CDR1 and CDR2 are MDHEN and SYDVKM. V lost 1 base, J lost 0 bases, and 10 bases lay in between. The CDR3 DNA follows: TGTGCCAGCAGTTTATTTGGGGACCTTAGCAATCAGCCCCAGCATTTT. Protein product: CASSLFGDLSNQPQHF.

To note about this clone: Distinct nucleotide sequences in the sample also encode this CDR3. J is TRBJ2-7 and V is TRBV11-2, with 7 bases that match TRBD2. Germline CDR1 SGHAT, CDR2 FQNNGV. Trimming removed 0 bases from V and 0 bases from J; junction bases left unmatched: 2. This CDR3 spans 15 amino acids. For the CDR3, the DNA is TGTGCCAGCAGCTTAGATCCTAGCGGCTCCTACGAGCAGTACTTC. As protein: CASSLDPSGSYEQYF.

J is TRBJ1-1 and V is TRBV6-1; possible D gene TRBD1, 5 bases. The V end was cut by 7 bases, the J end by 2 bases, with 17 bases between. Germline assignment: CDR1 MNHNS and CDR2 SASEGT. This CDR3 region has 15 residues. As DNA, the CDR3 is TGTGCCAGCACCCAACGGGGGTTAAGTAACACTGAAGCTTTCTTT. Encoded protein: CASTQRGLSNTEAFF.

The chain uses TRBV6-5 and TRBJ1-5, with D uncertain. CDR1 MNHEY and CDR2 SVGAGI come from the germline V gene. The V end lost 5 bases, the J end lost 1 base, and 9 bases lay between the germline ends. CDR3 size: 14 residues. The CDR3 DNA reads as TGTGCCAGCAGTAACATGGGAAGCAATCAGCCCCAGCATTTT. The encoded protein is CASSNMGSNQPQHF.